Included here is one TCR beta chain sequence, with context. TCRdb's table, derived via immunoSEQ multiplex PCR, lists solely in-frame clones and lacks some. The table lists over 100,000 clones, approximately 86% of them singletons. This specimen comes from a study of blood T cell repertoires in COVID-19. After removal of 0 bases from V and 4 bases from J, the junction contained 2 bases not matched to a gene. Germline V gene sequence: CDR1 LNHNV, CDR2 YYDKDF (reference sequence). The CDR3 covers 14 residues. The sequence was obtained from a woman in her 70s with COVID-19, enrolled during active disease. The sample taken for sequencing was peripheral blood. The chain uses TRBV15 and TRBJ1-1; 7 nucleotides line up with TRBD1. In DNA form, the CDR3 reads TGTGCCACCAGCAGAGATCAGGGGGTCACTGAAGCTTTCTTT. Its translation is CATSRDQGVTEAFF.